This TCR beta chain comes out of a study of blood T cell repertoires in COVID-19. The wider study: The analysed material was cDNA or gDNA that came from T cells, B-cell-depleted T cells, or PBMCs.

Germline assignment: CDR1 LGHNA and CDR2 YSLEER. V was clipped by 1 base and J by 8 bases, with 12 bases between them. The CDR3 has 14 residues. In the source study's methods: Counts of nucleated cells, estimated from reference gene primer amplification, were obtained. This table comes from immunoSEQ multiplex PCR, and its TCRdb copy is limited to in-frame clones, with some not included. The V and J calls and the clone size are those of that table, but D and trimming were determined from the DNA. The data hold tens of thousands of clones, with about 90% observed a single time. This clone was observed many times.

The TCR comes from a human donor with active COVID-19. The donor label of this sample is uncertain. J is TRBJ1-5 and V is TRBV4-3, with D maybe TRBD1 (5 bases). Material: peripheral blood. The CDR3 is CASSQGQGEEPQHF. The DNA of the CDR3 is TGCGCCAGCAGCCAAGGGCAGGGTGAGGAGCCCCAGCATTTT.